These 10 T cell receptor beta chains share one sample of origin, sequenced in a study of cytomegalovirus exposure and HLA in healthy donors. In the PCR, 60 Vbeta and 13 Jbeta primers were used. Profiling relied on immunoSEQ multiplex PCR, and the TCRdb table lists in-frame clones only, not all of them. The sample carries about 150,000 clones, 55% to 85% recorded once. The sequencing sample was made of PBMCs. These receptors all come from a middle-aged man in good health and CMV-seronegative.

The table lists this clone with a few counts. CDR3 amino acids: CASSARGESTDTQYF. In DNA form, the CDR3 reads TGTGCCAGCAGCGCCCGGGGGGAGAGCACAGATACGCAGTATTTT. This chain uses TRBV9 with TRBJ2-3; 7 nucleotides line up with TRBD2. CDR3 length: 15 residues. The V gene end was trimmed by 3 bases and the J gene end by 0 bases; junction bases not matched to a gene: 4. Germline CDR1 and CDR2: SGDLS and YYNGEE.

This clone was recorded once. The V and J genes are TRBV14 and TRBJ2-7, with 8 bases lining up with TRBD2. The length of the CDR3 is 16 residues. Germline V gene data show CDR1 as SGHDN and CDR2 as FVKESK. The trim removed 1 base at V and 0 bases at J, leaving 5 bases unmatched. The CDR3, as DNA: TGTGCCAGCAGCCAAGGCGGGGGGAGGGACTCCTACGAGCAGTACTTC. Translation gives CASSQGGGRDSYEQYF.

The chain uses TRBV6-5 and TRBJ1-4; D unresolved. From germline, CDR1 is MNHEY and CDR2 SVGAGI. V lost 6 bases and J lost 5, with 13 bases in between. The CDR3 loop spans 14 amino acids. CDR3 sequence (DNA): TGTGCCAGCAGCCCGGACTTATGGAATGAAAAACTGTTTTTT. It specifies CASSPDLWNEKLFF.

This clone was detected only once. The genes are TRBV28 and TRBJ2-7; TRBD1 matches 10 bases. Germline CDR1 and CDR2: MDHEN and SYDVKM. The V segment lost 5 bases and the J segment 7 bases; nucleotides outside the gene matches: 8. The CDR3 is 14 amino acids. The CDR3 is CASSPGTGVREQYF. CDR3 coding DNA: TGTGCCAGCAGTCCCGGGACAGGGGTCCGGGAGCAGTACTTC.

V usage is TRBV29-1 and J usage is TRBJ1-2, with D unresolved. The germline CDR1 and CDR2 sequences are SQVTM and ANQGSEA. The CDR3 has 13 residues. Trimming pared 4 bases from V and 4 bases from J, leaving 13 bases between. CDR3 DNA sequence: TGCAGCGTTGTATCGGGGAATGGCTATGGCTACACCTTC. Protein product: CSVVSGNGYGYTF.

The chain is built from TRBV6-6 and TRBJ1-1; weak D call: TRBD1 (5 bases). The germline V and J ends were trimmed by 2 bases and 1 base, with 8 bases remaining between them. Germline V CDR1 and CDR2: MNHNY, SVGAGI (reference sequence). The CDR3 covers 14 residues. CDR3 in amino acids: CASSYPGGNTEAFF. In DNA form, the CDR3 reads TGTGCCAGCAGTTACCCCGGGGGGAACACTGAAGCTTTCTTT.

Regarding this clone: At one end, the junction sequence differs from germline, possibly due to a read error. The chain has TRBV5-5 and TRBJ1-2, with 8 bases fitting TRBD1. From germline, CDR1 is SGHKS and CDR2 YYEKEE (reference sequence). The CDR3 is 12 residues long. As DNA, the CDR3 is TGTGCCAGCAGCTGGGGGGACAGGAGCGGGCCCTTC. Translated: CASSWGDRSGPF.

This clone was seen a few times. Written as DNA, the CDR3 is TGTGCCAGCAGTCCGACTAGTCCAGATACGCAGTATTTT. This gives the protein CASSPTSPDTQYF. This chain connects TRBV27 to TRBJ2-3; TRBD2 is a possible D gene (6 bases). The germline V and J ends were trimmed by 5 bases and 4 bases, with 10 bases remaining between them. The V gene's germline CDR1 is MNHEY and CDR2 SMNVEV (reference sequence). The length of the CDR3 is 13 residues.

The V gene is TRBV19, the J gene TRBJ1-5, with 7 bases identical to TRBD1. The CDR3 has 13 amino acids. Germline V lookup: CDR1 LNHDA, CDR2 SQIVND (reference sequence). V lost 7 bases and J lost 5; bases outside the gene matches: 5. The CDR3 DNA is TGTGCCAGTATGGGACAGACTTATCAGCCCCAGCATTTT. Translation gives CASMGQTYQPQHF. Together with reference TRBV19 and TRBJ1-5, the CDR3 gives the full variable domain: DGGITQSPKYLFRKEGQNVTLSCEQNLNHDAMYWYRQDPGQGLRLIYYSQIVNDFQKGDIAEGYSVSREKKESFPLTVTSAQKNPTAFYLCASMGQTYQPQHFGDGTRLSIL.

The chain combines TRBV9 with TRBJ2-5, with 9 bases that match TRBD1. The CDR3 totals 15 residues. V trimming: 3 bases; J trimming: 5 bases; junction bases outside the gene matches: 8. Germline V lookup: CDR1 SGDLS, CDR2 YYNGEE. The CDR3 protein is CASSAQGASWETQYF. The CDR3 nucleotides read TGTGCCAGCAGCGCACAGGGGGCATCTTGGGAGACCCAGTACTTC.